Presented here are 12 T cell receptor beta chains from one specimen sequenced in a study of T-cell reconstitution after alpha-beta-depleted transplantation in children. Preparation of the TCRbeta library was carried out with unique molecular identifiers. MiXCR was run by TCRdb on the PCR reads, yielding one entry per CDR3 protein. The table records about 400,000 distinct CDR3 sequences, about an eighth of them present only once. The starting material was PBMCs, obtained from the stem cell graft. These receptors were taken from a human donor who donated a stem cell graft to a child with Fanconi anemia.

CDR3 DNA sequence: TGTGCCACCACAACGTGGGGCAATGAAAAACTGTTTTTT. Amino acid sequence: CATTTWGNEKLFF. The rearrangement links TRBV28 to TRBJ1-4, with D tentatively TRBD1 (5 bases). Between the trimmed V and J ends, which lost 10 bases and 5 bases, there was a span of 14 bases. CDR1 and CDR2 from the germline V gene are MDHEN and SYDVKM. The CDR3 is 13 amino acids.

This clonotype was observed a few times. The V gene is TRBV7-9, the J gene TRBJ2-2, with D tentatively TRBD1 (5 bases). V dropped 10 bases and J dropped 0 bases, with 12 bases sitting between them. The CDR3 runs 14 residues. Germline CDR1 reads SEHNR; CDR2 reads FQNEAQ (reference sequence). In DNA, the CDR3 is TGTGCCACGTCCCAGGGTGCGAACACCGGGGAGCTGTTTTTT. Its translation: CATSQGANTGELFF.

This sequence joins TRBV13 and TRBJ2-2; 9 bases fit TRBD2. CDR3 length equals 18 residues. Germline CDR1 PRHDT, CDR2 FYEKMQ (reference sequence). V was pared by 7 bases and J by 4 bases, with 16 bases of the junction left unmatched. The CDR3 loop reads CASTARSAGGPFTGELFF. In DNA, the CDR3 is TGTGCCAGCACCGCTAGGTCGGCGGGGGGGCCTTTCACCGGGGAGCTGTTTTTT.

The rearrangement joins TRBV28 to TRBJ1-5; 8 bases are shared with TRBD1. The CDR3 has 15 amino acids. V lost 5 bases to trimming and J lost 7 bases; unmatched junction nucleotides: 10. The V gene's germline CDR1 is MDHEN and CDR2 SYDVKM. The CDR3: CASSPIRQGRQPQHF. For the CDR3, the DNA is TGTGCCAGCAGTCCTATTAGACAGGGGCGCCAGCCCCAGCATTTT.

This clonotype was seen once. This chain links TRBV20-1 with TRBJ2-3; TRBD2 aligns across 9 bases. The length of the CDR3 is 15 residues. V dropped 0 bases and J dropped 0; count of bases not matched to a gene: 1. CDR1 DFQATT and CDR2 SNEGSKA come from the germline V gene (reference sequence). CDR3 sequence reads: CSARERGGSTDTQYF. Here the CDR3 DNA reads TGCAGTGCTAGAGAGCGGGGGGGCAGCACAGATACGCAGTATTTT.

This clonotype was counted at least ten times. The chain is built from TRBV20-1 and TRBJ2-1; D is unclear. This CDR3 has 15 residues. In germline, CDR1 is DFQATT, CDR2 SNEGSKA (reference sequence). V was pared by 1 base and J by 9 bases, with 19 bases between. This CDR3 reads CSARVALAPNSEQFF. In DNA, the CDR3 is TGCAGTGCTAGAGTGGCCTTGGCCCCTAATTCTGAGCAGTTCTTC.

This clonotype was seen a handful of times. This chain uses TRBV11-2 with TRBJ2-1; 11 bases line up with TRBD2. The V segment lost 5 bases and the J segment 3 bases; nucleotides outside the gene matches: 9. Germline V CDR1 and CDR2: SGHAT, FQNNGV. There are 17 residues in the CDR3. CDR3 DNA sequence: TGTGCCAGCAGCCCGACTAGCGGGGAGACGCGCTACAATGAGCAGTTCTTC. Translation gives CASSPTSGETRYNEQFF.

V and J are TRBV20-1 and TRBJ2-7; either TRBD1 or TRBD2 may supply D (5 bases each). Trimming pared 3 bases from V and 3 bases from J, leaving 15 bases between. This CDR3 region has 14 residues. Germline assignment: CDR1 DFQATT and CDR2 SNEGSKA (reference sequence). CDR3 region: CSARAGTNFYEQYV. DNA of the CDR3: TGCAGTGCTAGGGCCGGGACCAACTTCTACGAGCAGTACGTC.

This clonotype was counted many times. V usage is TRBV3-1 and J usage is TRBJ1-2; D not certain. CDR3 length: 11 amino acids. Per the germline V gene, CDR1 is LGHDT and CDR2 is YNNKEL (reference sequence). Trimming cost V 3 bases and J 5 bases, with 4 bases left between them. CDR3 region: CASSQEYGYTF. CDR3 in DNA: TGTGCCAGCAGCCAGGAGTATGGCTACACCTTC.

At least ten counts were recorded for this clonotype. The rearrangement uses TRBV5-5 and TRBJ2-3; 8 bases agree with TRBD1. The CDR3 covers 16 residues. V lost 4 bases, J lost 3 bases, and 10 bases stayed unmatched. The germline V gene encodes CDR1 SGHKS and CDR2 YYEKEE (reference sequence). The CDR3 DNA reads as TGTGCCAGCAGCGGAACTTGGGACAGGACAACAGATACGCAGTATTTT. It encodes CASSGTWDRTTDTQYF. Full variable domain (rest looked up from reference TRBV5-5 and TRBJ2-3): DAGVTQSPTHLIKTRGQQVTLRCSPISGHKSVSWYQQVLGQGPQFIFQYYEKEERGRGNFPDRFSARQFPNYSSELNVNALLLGDSALYLCASSGTWDRTTDTQYFGPGTRLTVL.

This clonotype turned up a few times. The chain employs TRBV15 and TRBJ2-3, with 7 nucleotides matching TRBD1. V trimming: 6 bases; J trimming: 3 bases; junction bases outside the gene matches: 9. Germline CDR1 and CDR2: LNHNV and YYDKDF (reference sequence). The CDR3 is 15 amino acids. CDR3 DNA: TGTGCCACCAGAATAGGACAGGTTAGGACAGATACGCAGTATTTT. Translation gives CATRIGQVRTDTQYF.

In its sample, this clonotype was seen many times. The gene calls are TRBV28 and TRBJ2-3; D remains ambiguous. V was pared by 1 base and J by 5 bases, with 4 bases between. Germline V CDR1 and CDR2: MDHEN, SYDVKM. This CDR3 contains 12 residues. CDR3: CASSLLRDTQYF. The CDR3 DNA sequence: TGTGCCAGCAGTTTATTGAGAGATACGCAGTATTTT.